This is a list of T cell receptor beta chains from one sample in a study of T-cell memory formation after mild COVID-19. MiXCR was run by TCRdb on the 5' RACE reads, yielding one entry per CDR3 protein. The sample lists about 610,000 distinct CDR3 sequences, 15% to 20% occurring once. Sequencing was performed on PBMCs or a T cell subset sorted from them (not recorded which). The origin of the receptors is an adult woman who had mild COVID-19 (a few samples of this study predate the infection). Cell type and time point are not known. CDR3s include the opening cysteine and the closing phenylalanine or tryptophan. Each record gives: V gene, D gene, J gene, clone size, CDR3 protein, CDR3 DNA. D genes are given only for firm matches. Size values are once, few and many counts, or a class for expanded clones, and some rows have none.

v_gene: TRBV14
d_gene: NA
j_gene: TRBJ1-5
abundance: NA
CDR3aa: CASSQERGYSNQPQHF
CDR3nt: TGTGCCAGCAGCCAAGAGAGAGGCTATAGCAATCAGCCCCAGCATTTT

v_gene: TRBV12-3/TRBV12-4
d_gene: NA
j_gene: TRBJ2-7
abundance: NA
CDR3aa: CASSLRSWHNEQYF
CDR3nt: TGTGCCAGCAGTTTAAGGTCATGGCACAACGAGCAGTACTTC

v_gene: TRBV10-2
d_gene: TRBD1
j_gene: TRBJ2-5
abundance: NA
CDR3aa: CASRWTGDNQETQYF
CDR3nt: TGCGCCAGCAGATGGACAGGGGATAACCAAGAGACCCAGTACTTC

v_gene: TRBV5-1
d_gene: NA
j_gene: TRBJ1-1
abundance: few
CDR3aa: CASSLGGTVTEAFF
CDR3nt: TGCGCCAGCAGCTTGGGAGGGACGGTCACTGAAGCTTTCTTT

v_gene: TRBV7-9
d_gene: NA
j_gene: TRBJ1-5
abundance: NA
CDR3aa: CASSFRSEPQHF
CDR3nt: TGTGCCAGCAGCTTTAGGTCCGAGCCCCAGCATTTT

v_gene: TRBV20-1
d_gene: NA
j_gene: TRBJ1-4
abundance: NA
CDR3aa: CSATRQLSQEKLFF
CDR3nt: TGCAGTGCGACCCGACAGTTATCGCAAGAAAAACTGTTTTTT

v_gene: TRBV20-1
d_gene: NA
j_gene: TRBJ2-1
abundance: NA
CDR3aa: CSARETGGASVYNEQFF
CDR3nt: TGCAGTGCTAGAGAAACTGGGGGGGCCTCCGTCTACAATGAGCAGTTCTTC

v_gene: TRBV12-3/TRBV12-4
d_gene: TRBD2
j_gene: TRBJ2-1
abundance: NA
CDR3aa: CASSLALAGGNEQFF
CDR3nt: TGTGCCAGCAGTCTCGCCCTAGCGGGCGGCAATGAGCAGTTCTTC

v_gene: TRBV6-5
d_gene: NA
j_gene: TRBJ1-2
abundance: once
CDR3aa: CASSYFPGQGGYTF
CDR3nt: TGTGCCAGCAGTTACTTTCCAGGGCAGGGTGGCTACACCTTC

v_gene: TRBV12-3/TRBV12-4
d_gene: NA
j_gene: TRBJ1-3
abundance: few
CDR3aa: CASKGAGNTIYF
CDR3nt: TGTGCCAGCAAAGGGGCTGGAAACACCATATATTTT

v_gene: TRBV10-3
d_gene: NA
j_gene: TRBJ1-4
abundance: NA
CDR3aa: CAIQRQPREKLFF
CDR3nt: TGTGCCATACAACGACAACCACGGGAAAAACTGTTTTTT

v_gene: TRBV6-5
d_gene: TRBD2
j_gene: TRBJ2-3
abundance: NA
CDR3aa: CASSPGLGHSTDTQYF
CDR3nt: TGTGCCAGCAGCCCGGGACTAGGTCATAGCACAGATACGCAGTATTTT

v_gene: TRBV5-6
d_gene: NA
j_gene: TRBJ1-5
abundance: few
CDR3aa: CASSLGRSGSQPQHF
CDR3nt: TGTGCCAGCAGCTTGGGTCGGTCGGGCAGTCAGCCCCAGCATTTT

v_gene: TRBV7-2
d_gene: TRBD2
j_gene: TRBJ2-5
abundance: NA
CDR3aa: CASSLVGGAILQETQYF
CDR3nt: TGTGCCAGCAGCTTGGTCGGGGGGGCGATCTTACAAGAGACCCAGTACTTC

v_gene: TRBV11-2
d_gene: NA
j_gene: TRBJ2-2
abundance: few
CDR3aa: CASSLEGGTGELFF
CDR3nt: TGTGCCAGCAGCTTAGAAGGCGGCACCGGGGAGCTGTTTTTT

v_gene: TRBV11-2
d_gene: NA
j_gene: TRBJ2-1
abundance: NA
CDR3aa: CASSLIIRSNEQFF
CDR3nt: TGTGCCAGCAGCTTAATCATCCGCAGCAATGAGCAGTTCTTC

v_gene: TRBV20-1
d_gene: TRBD2
j_gene: TRBJ2-1
abundance: NA
CDR3aa: CSARGRAGGPYNEQFF
CDR3nt: TGCAGTGCTAGAGGAAGAGCGGGAGGGCCCTACAATGAGCAGTTCTTC

v_gene: TRBV18
d_gene: TRBD1
j_gene: TRBJ2-6
abundance: few
CDR3aa: CASSPPGQGSTGANVLTF
CDR3nt: TGTGCCAGCTCACCACCGGGACAGGGGTCTACTGGGGCCAACGTCCTGACTTTC